This entry lists 32 T cell receptor beta chains sequenced from one sample in a study of neoadjuvant anti-PD-1 for oral cavity cancer. This table comes from immunoSEQ multiplex PCR, and its TCRdb copy is limited to in-frame clones, with some not included. The sample holds tens of thousands of clones, under 30% seen once. This sample's time point: after neoadjuvant nivolumab, at surgical resection. The input for sequencing was tumor tissue, taken after nivolumab (anti-PD-1) treatment. The receptors were sampled from a person aged 35-80 years with oral cavity squamous cell carcinoma.

The chain recombines TRBV4-1 with TRBJ2-4, with unresolved D. The CDR3 totals 13 residues. Trimming cost V 4 bases and J 11 bases, with 15 bases left between them. The germline V gene encodes CDR1 MGHRA and CDR2 YSYEKL. The CDR3: CASSRIPTRVQYF. The CDR3 region has the DNA TGCGCCAGCAGCCGTATCCCAACCCGGGTTCAGTACTTC.

V is TRBV5-8 and J is TRBJ2-5; 8 bases match TRBD1. V gave up 1 base and J gave up 4 bases; unmatched junction bases: 9. The CDR3 extends over 16 amino acids. CDR1 and CDR2 from the germline V gene are SGHTS and YDEGEE. Written as DNA, the CDR3 is TGTGCCAGCAGCTTGTTGTACAGGGGGTTGGTAGAGACCCAGTACTTC. Translating gives CASSLLYRGLVETQYF.

This clone was detected only a few times. V usage is TRBV7-9 and J usage is TRBJ1-2; D ambiguous. Trimming shortened V by 1 base and J by 7 bases, and 7 bases separated the two germline ends. The germline V gene encodes CDR1 SEHNR and CDR2 FQNEAQ (reference sequence). This CDR3 has 12 amino acids. The CDR3 here is CASSLERGGYTF. In DNA, the CDR3 is TGTGCCAGCAGCTTAGAACGGGGTGGCTACACCTTC.

This clone was found once. The chain links TRBV9 to TRBJ1-2; D uncertain. CDR3 length: 13 residues. V was shortened by 4 bases and J by 6 bases, with 13 bases between the two germline ends. Germline-derived CDR1 and CDR2 are SGDLS and YYNGEE. CDR3 in DNA: TGTGCCAGCAGCCCAAATTCCCCGGATGGCTACACCTTC. It specifies CASSPNSPDGYTF.

V gene TRBV5-8 combines with J gene TRBJ2-7; the D gene is possibly TRBD1 (6 bases). Between the trimmed V and J ends, which lost 4 bases and 1 base, there was a span of 15 bases. The CDR3 has 15 residues. Germline lookup yields CDR1 SGHTS and CDR2 YDEGEE. Written as DNA, the CDR3 is TGTGCCAGCAGCCAACACAGGGTCAGATCCTACGAGCAGTACTTC. Amino acids: CASSQHRVRSYEQYF.

This chain connects TRBV5-1 to TRBJ1-5; D is undetermined. Germline-derived CDR1 and CDR2 are SGHRS and YFSETQ. The CDR3 totals 13 residues. The V end was cut by 5 bases, the J end by 6 bases, with 12 bases between. The CDR3 DNA reads as TGCGCCAGCAGTCAAAGGCCTGGTCAGCCCCAGCATTTT. Its translation is CASSQRPGQPQHF.

The chain joins TRBV7-9 to TRBJ2-1; D tentatively reads TRBD1 or TRBD2 (5 bases each). The CDR3 totals 12 residues. V lost 2 bases, J lost 9 bases, and 8 bases lay in between. Germline assignment: CDR1 SEHNR and CDR2 FQNEAQ (reference sequence). The CDR3: CASSLWGTEQFF. The CDR3 coding sequence is TGTGCCAGCAGCTTATGGGGGACTGAGCAGTTCTTC.

The chain joins TRBV5-6 to TRBJ2-1; TRBD1 might be the D (6 bases). CDR1 is SGHDT, CDR2 YYEEEE, per germline. The germline V and J ends were trimmed by 1 base and 0 bases, with 8 bases remaining between them. The length of the CDR3 is 15 residues. CDR3 region: CASSLTGSSYNEQFF. CDR3 DNA sequence: TGTGCCAGCAGCTTGACAGGGAGCTCCTACAATGAGCAGTTCTTC.

The chain has TRBV15 and TRBJ2-7; D is unclear. V lost 5 bases, J lost 2 bases, and 7 bases lay in between. The CDR3 sequence is 12 residues long. CDR1 LNHNV and CDR2 YYDKDF come from the germline V gene (reference sequence). The CDR3 spells CATSGQTYEQYF. The DNA for the CDR3 is TGTGCCACCAGCGGCCAAACCTACGAGCAGTACTTC.

This clone was seen more than once but under ten times. J is TRBJ2-1 and V is TRBV23-1; TRBD1 might be the D (6 bases). TRBV23-1 counts as an open reading frame of uncertain function. Trimming left V 4 bases short and J 5 bases short, with 18 bases between. The CDR3 spans 16 residues. The CDR3 sequence: CASSPAPGHGNNEQFF. Here the CDR3 DNA reads TGCGCCAGCAGTCCTGCACCGGGACATGGGAACAATGAGCAGTTCTTC.

This clone counts as medium-sized (0.01 to 0.1%). The gene calls are TRBV27 and TRBJ1-2; D ambiguous. The CDR3 runs 15 residues. V was clipped by 1 base and J by 2 bases, with 11 bases between them. Germline CDR1 MNHEY, CDR2 SMNVEV (reference sequence). CDR3 in amino acids: CASSLFTAANYGYTF. DNA for the CDR3: TGTGCCAGCAGTTTATTTACAGCGGCGAACTATGGCTACACCTTC.

This clone was found many times. V is TRBV20-1 and J is TRBJ2-7; weak D call: TRBD1 (6 bases). The CDR3 has 11 residues. The V and J ends lost 6 bases and 6 bases respectively, with 12 bases between them. Germline CDR1 is DFQATT and CDR2 is SNEGSKA (reference sequence). Here the CDR3 DNA reads TGCAGTGCCCCTGGGACACTCGAGCAGTACTTC. This codes for CSAPGTLEQYF.

The rearrangement joins TRBV30 to TRBJ1-5; possibly TRBD1 for D (5 bases). The germline V gene encodes CDR1 GTSNPN and CDR2 SVGIG (reference sequence). The V gene lost 0 bases and the J gene lost 1 base, with 7 bases spanning the gap. This CDR3 is 14 amino acids long. CDR3 in amino acids: CAWSVGASNQPQHF. CDR3 in DNA: TGTGCCTGGAGTGTAGGGGCAAGCAATCAGCCCCAGCATTTT.

This chain connects TRBV30 to TRBJ1-1; TRBD1 might be the D (5 bases). From germline, CDR1 is GTSNPN and CDR2 SVGIG (reference sequence). Trimming removed 3 bases from V and 3 bases from J, with 11 bases in between. The CDR3 is 13 amino acids. CDR3 sequence reads: CAWRRQPHTEAFF. CDR3 DNA: TGTGCCTGGAGGAGACAGCCCCACACTGAAGCTTTCTTT. The full variable domain, in which reference TRBV30 and TRBJ1-1 provide the parts outside the CDR3, is SQTIHQWPATLVQPVGSPLSLECTVEGTSNPNLYWYRQAAGRGLQLLFYSVGIGQISSEVPQNLSASRPQDRQFILSSKKLLLSDSGFYLCAWRRQPHTEAFFGQGTRLTVV.

The chain carries TRBV27 and TRBJ2-7, with D maybe TRBD1 (6 bases). This CDR3 has 14 residues. Germline V CDR1 and CDR2: MNHEY, SMNVEV (reference sequence). V lost 4 bases, J lost 3 bases, and 13 bases lay in between. In nucleotides, the CDR3 is TGTGCCAGCAGTTCCGTACAGGGTTACTACGAGCAGTACTTC. Amino acid sequence: CASSSVQGYYEQYF.

The chain is built from TRBV18 and TRBJ2-1; weak D call: TRBD2 (7 bases). V was clipped by 0 bases and J by 5 bases, with 20 bases between them. The CDR3 contains 18 residues. Germline-derived CDR1 and CDR2 are KGHSH and LQKENI. The chain's CDR3 is CASSPPTGRGSIHNEQFF. The DNA of the CDR3 is TGTGCCAGCTCACCACCTACAGGGAGGGGGTCCATACACAATGAGCAGTTCTTC.

CDR3 loop: CASSLLGNTDTQYF. As DNA, the CDR3 is TGTGCCAGCAGCTTACTAGGAAACACAGATACGCAGTATTTT. V is TRBV7-8 and J is TRBJ2-3; no reliable D call. V was clipped by 2 bases and J by 2 bases, with 8 bases between them. The CDR3 runs 14 residues. Germline-derived CDR1 and CDR2 are SGHVS and FQNEAQ.

This clone appeared a few times. The V gene is TRBV30, the J gene TRBJ2-7; weak D call: TRBD1 (6 bases). There are 19 residues in the CDR3. Trimming removed 4 bases at V and 0 bases at J, with 28 bases between. Germline loops: CDR1 GTSNPN, CDR2 SVGIG (reference sequence). In DNA form, the CDR3 reads TGTGCCTGGACAGCCATATTTAGGACAGAGCATCTAAGCTCCTACGAGCAGTACTTC. This translates into CAWTAIFRTEHLSSYEQYF.

This clone was picked up a small number of times. This chain uses TRBV6-1 with TRBJ2-5; TRBD1 matches 10 bases. Germline CDR1 and CDR2: MNHNS and SASEGT. The CDR3 runs 14 residues. Germline trimming cut 10 bases from V and 5 bases from J; bases unmatched to any gene: 10. The CDR3 sequence is CATGRGQGSETQYF. Here the CDR3 DNA reads TGTGCCACCGGGAGGGGACAGGGGTCGGAGACCCAGTACTTC.

This clone was observed at least ten times. A junction boundary mismatches the germline segment, possibly from a read error. This chain uses TRBV6-1 with TRBJ1-5; D perhaps matches TRBD1 (5 bases). The germline CDR1 and CDR2 sequences are MNHNS and SASEGT. The CDR3 runs to 15 residues. CDR3 in amino acids: CASSEARALPQAQHF. In DNA, the CDR3 is TGTGCCAGCAGTGAAGCCAGGGCCCTCCCTCAGGCCCAGCATTTT.

This clone appeared a few times. This sequence joins TRBV5-1 and TRBJ2-3; D gene ambiguous. V was shortened by 4 bases and J by 0 bases, with 12 bases between the two germline ends. The length of the CDR3 is 15 residues. From germline, CDR1 is SGHRS and CDR2 YFSETQ. Here the CDR3 reads CASSDRTFSTDTQYF. The CDR3 DNA is TGCGCCAGCAGCGACCGGACCTTTAGCACAGATACGCAGTATTTT.

The chain uses TRBV7-3 and TRBJ2-1; TRBD2 matches 9 bases. Germline CDR1 and CDR2: SGHTA and FQGTGA. This CDR3 is built from 16 residues. V shed 2 bases, J shed 6 bases, and the junction held 8 bases outside the gene matches. The CDR3 reads CASSLGGLATGNEQFF. DNA of the CDR3: TGTGCCAGCAGCTTAGGGGGACTAGCAACTGGCAATGAGCAGTTCTTC.

V usage is TRBV25-1 and J usage is TRBJ1-2; D gene uncertain. This CDR3 is built from 13 residues. Trimming removed 3 bases from V and 8 bases from J, with 13 bases in between. The germline V gene has CDR1 MGHDK and CDR2 SYGVNS. CDR3 sequence reads: CASSEPGLGGYTF. As DNA, the CDR3 is TGTGCCAGCAGTGAGCCCGGATTGGGCGGCTACACCTTC.

Comment on this clone: In the same sample, other DNA sequences code for this CDR3. This chain links TRBV9 with TRBJ2-7; 10 bases line up with TRBD1. In germline, CDR1 is SGDLS, CDR2 YYNGEE. Trimming removed 4 bases from V and 6 bases from J; junction bases left unmatched: 4. This CDR3 is built from 13 residues. The DNA for the CDR3 is TGTGCCAGCAGCCCCAGGGACAGGGGCGAGCAGTACTTC. Residues: CASSPRDRGEQYF.

This clone appeared many times. This sequence joins TRBV19 and TRBJ1-2, with D possibly being TRBD1 (5 bases). Trimming stripped 7 bases from V and 2 bases from J, with 14 bases between. This CDR3 spans 14 amino acids. Germline values: CDR1 LNHDA, CDR2 SQIVND (reference sequence). The CDR3 DNA reads as TGTGCCAGTACCCGCGGGGGGATCAACTATGGCTACACCTTC. It yields the protein CASTRGGINYGYTF.

CDR3 DNA sequence: TGCGCCAGCAGCTTACAGGGATCTACCTACGAGCAGTACTTC. Translated, it gives CASSLQGSTYEQYF. The genes are TRBV5-1 and TRBJ2-7, with D perhaps TRBD1 (6 bases). Germline V gene sequence: CDR1 SGHRS, CDR2 YFSETQ. The CDR3 contains 14 residues. The V and J ends lost 2 bases and 2 bases respectively, with 11 bases between them.

This clone was detected only a few times. The chain uses TRBV5-1 and TRBJ2-7; 8 nucleotides align to TRBD2. V trimming: 0 bases; J trimming: 1 base; junction bases outside the gene matches: 15. The CDR3 extends over 19 amino acids. Germline CDR1 is SGHRS and CDR2 is YFSETQ. The CDR3, as DNA: TGCGCCAGCAGCTTGGGGTTGGGAGCGGGGGCCGCAACTTCCTACGAGCAGTACTTC. It encodes CASSLGLGAGAATSYEQYF. Looking up the rest from reference TRBV5-1 and TRBJ2-7 gives the full variable domain: KAGVTQTPRYLIKTRGQQVTLSCSPISGHRSVSWYQQTPGQGLQFLFEYFSETQRNKGNFPGRFSGRQFSNSRSEMNVSTLELGDSALYLCASSLGLGAGAATSYEQYFGPGTRLTVT.

This clone showed up just a few times. This chain uses TRBV5-6 with TRBJ2-2, with D tentatively TRBD2 (5 bases). V was trimmed by 0 bases and J by 2 bases, leaving 8 bases between them. Germline CDR1 reads SGHDT; CDR2 reads YYEEEE. The CDR3 contains 15 residues. This CDR3 is CASSLAGVNTGELFF. CDR3 nucleotides: TGTGCCAGCAGCTTGGCCGGGGTTAACACCGGGGAGCTGTTTTTT. Full variable domain (remainder filled in from reference TRBV5-6 and TRBJ2-2): DAGVTQSPTHLIKTRGQQVTLRCSPKSGHDTVSWYQQALGQGPQFIFQYYEEEERQRGNFPDRFSGHQFPNYSSELNVNALLLGDSALYLCASSLAGVNTGELFFGEGSRLTVL.

The chain couples TRBV5-1 to TRBJ2-7; the D gene is possibly TRBD1 (6 bases). Germline loops: CDR1 SGHRS, CDR2 YFSETQ. V lost 8 bases and J lost 7, with 19 bases in between. The CDR3 contains 13 residues. In DNA, the CDR3 is TGCGCCAGTAATGATCGGATAGGGGGTGAGCAGTACTTC. Translating it yields CASNDRIGGEQYF. The complete variable domain, with remaining parts taken from reference TRBV5-1 and TRBJ2-7, reads KAGVTQTPRYLIKTRGQQVTLSCSPISGHRSVSWYQQTPGQGLQFLFEYFSETQRNKGNFPGRFSGRQFSNSRSEMNVSTLELGDSALYLCASNDRIGGEQYFGPGTRLTVT.

The rearrangement joins TRBV5-4 to TRBJ2-7; 9 bases fit TRBD1. The CDR3 sequence is 12 residues long. Germline trimming cut 4 bases from V and 11 bases from J; bases unmatched to any gene: 7. CDR1 is SGHNT and CDR2 is YYREEE in the germline V gene (reference sequence). The DNA of the CDR3 is TGTGCCAGCAGCGAAGGCGGACAGGGGAAGTACTTC. Protein: CASSEGGQGKYF.

The V gene is TRBV6-1, the J gene TRBJ1-2; 8 bases match TRBD1. CDR1 is MNHNS and CDR2 is SASEGT in the germline V gene. The CDR3 has 14 residues. The V segment lost 8 bases and the J segment 4 bases; nucleotides outside the gene matches: 9. For the CDR3, the DNA is TGTGCCAGCGTTATGGGACAGGCGCTCTATGGCTACACCTTC. Its protein product is CASVMGQALYGYTF.

This sequence joins TRBV7-9 and TRBJ1-2, with D maybe TRBD1 (5 bases). The V end was cut by 8 bases, the J end by 1 base, with 11 bases between. This CDR3 has 13 amino acids. The germline CDR1 and CDR2 sequences are SEHNR and FQNEAQ (reference sequence). The CDR3 spells CASGTGGNYGYTF. The CDR3 region has the DNA TGTGCCAGCGGAACAGGAGGTAACTATGGCTACACCTTC.